This TCR beta chain was recorded in a study of cytomegalovirus exposure and HLA in healthy donors. Study-wide context: The same platform as the approximately 670 first-cohort repertoires was used for the roughly 130 validation repertoires, a later analysis reported.

Produced via immunoSEQ multiplex PCR; TCRdb's table is partial and in-frame only. The sample consists of 100,000 to 150,000 clones, 88% of them appearing once. This clone was recorded once. The CDR3 contains 14 residues. Trimming shortened V by 5 bases and J by 5 bases, and 16 bases separated the two germline ends. Germline V CDR1 and CDR2: SGDLS, YYNGEE. The chain employs TRBV9 and TRBJ1-1, with a possible D match to TRBD1 (5 bases). Material: PBMCs. This clonotype was obtained from a young man in good health and CMV-seronegative. CDR3 region: CASSRDSLGTEAFF. The CDR3 DNA follows: TGTGCCAGCAGTCGGGACTCCTTAGGAACTGAAGCTTTCTTT.